These 2 T cell receptor beta chains were sequenced from one sample in a study of blood T cell repertoires in COVID-19. Some clones are missing from TCRdb's copy, which holds only in-frame ones; the method was immunoSEQ multiplex PCR. The data hold about 160,000 clones, with 80% observed a single time. Sequenced material: PBMCs or T cells enriched from blood (not recorded which). These receptors were collected from a woman aged 55-70 years who had recovered from COVID-19.

This sequence joins TRBV6-5 and TRBJ2-3; D remains ambiguous. V was trimmed by 4 bases and J by 3 bases, leaving 8 bases between them. The CDR3 runs to 13 residues. Germline CDR1 MNHEY, CDR2 SVGAGI. Written as DNA, the CDR3 is TGTGCCAGCAGTTTCTTAGTGACAGATACGCAGTATTTT. It translates to CASSFLVTDTQYF.

The genes are TRBV7-9 and TRBJ2-2; 11 positions match TRBD1. This CDR3 has 19 amino acids. The junction had 13 bases not matched to a gene; V was cut back by 4 bases and J by 3 bases. Germline loops: CDR1 SEHNR, CDR2 FQNEAQ (reference sequence). The CDR3 sequence is CASSSFLPRDRGDTGELFF. The DNA for the CDR3 is TGTGCCAGCAGCTCTTTCCTTCCCCGGGACAGGGGGGACACCGGGGAGCTGTTTTTT.